These T cell receptor beta chains were read from a single sample in a study of identical twins. TCRdb re-called the 5' RACE reads with MiXCR, one entry per CDR3 protein. This repertoire shows a few hundred thousand distinct CDR3 sequences, approximately 10% found once; its top ten account for 7.5% to 9.5%. The specimen was naive T cells sorted from blood. The receptors originated from a woman in her forties or fifties in good health. CDR3s include the opening cysteine and the closing phenylalanine or tryptophan. The order of the fields is D gene, V gene, clone size, J gene, CDR3 DNA, CDR3 protein. The D gene is left open where the match is weak. Size is stated for part of the rows, as once, few or many counts, or as a class when the clone is expanded.

D: .; V: TRBV24-1; size: .; J: TRBJ2-3; DNA: TGTGCCACCAGTGACCTCGGAAGAGATACGCAGTATTTT; CDR3: CATSDLGRDTQYF
D: TRBD2; V: TRBV29-1; size: many; J: TRBJ2-5; DNA: TGCAGCGTTGAAGATGCGGGGACTAGCGGGAGGGCGAAGACCCAGTACTTC; CDR3: CSVEDAGTSGRAKTQYF
D: TRBD2; V: TRBV3-1; size: .; J: TRBJ2-1; DNA: TGTGCCAGCAGCCAAGGGACTAGCGGGAGAAGTAGGGAGCAGTTCTTC; CDR3: CASSQGTSGRSREQFF
D: .; V: TRBV4-1; size: few; J: TRBJ2-2; DNA: TGCGCCAGCAGCCAATCCCGGGACACCGGGGAGCTGTTTTTT; CDR3: CASSQSRDTGELFF
D: .; V: TRBV4-1; size: many; J: TRBJ2-1; DNA: TGCGCCAGCAGCCATAATCGGGGCGCTGAGCAGTTCTTC; CDR3: CASSHNRGAEQFF
D: .; V: TRBV7-9; size: .; J: TRBJ2-2; DNA: TGTGCCAGCAATCAGGGACCCGGGGAGCTGTTTTTT; CDR3: CASNQGPGELFF
D: TRBD2; V: TRBV6-1; size: .; J: TRBJ2-3; DNA: TGTGCCAGCAGTGGGGGCCCCCTGACTAGCGGGAGGTCAGATACGCAGTATTTT; CDR3: CASSGGPLTSGRSDTQYF
D: TRBD1; V: TRBV15; size: few; J: TRBJ1-2; DNA: TGTGCCACCAGCCCCGAGACAGGGCCCTACTATGGCTACACCTTC; CDR3: CATSPETGPYYGYTF
D: TRBD2; V: TRBV10-3; size: .; J: TRBJ2-5; DNA: TGTGCCATCAGGGGAGGACTAGCGGGAGGAGGTCAAGAGACCCAGTACTTC; CDR3: CAIRGGLAGGGQETQYF
D: TRBD1; V: TRBV10-1; size: few; J: TRBJ2-2; DNA: TGCGCCAGCAGTGGGGACAGGGCCACAAACACCGGGGAGCTGTTTTTT; CDR3: CASSGDRATNTGELFF
D: .; V: TRBV7-7; size: few; J: TRBJ2-3; DNA: TGTGCCAGCAGCGGACGGGACTCAGGGACAGATACGCAGTATTTT; CDR3: CASSGRDSGTDTQYF
D: .; V: TRBV20-1; size: .; J: TRBJ1-5; DNA: TGCAGTGCTATCTCGGGGGGGAACCCCAATCAGCCCCAGCATTTT; CDR3: CSAISGGNPNQPQHF
D: .; V: TRBV11-3; size: many; J: TRBJ1-1; DNA: TGTGCCAGCAGCCCCTCTAACACTGAAGCTTTCTTT; CDR3: CASSPSNTEAFF
D: TRBD2; V: TRBV5-6; size: many; J: TRBJ2-3; DNA: TGTGCCAGCAGCTTAGGGACTAGCGGGAGAACAGATACGCAGTATTTT; CDR3: CASSLGTSGRTDTQYF
D: .; V: TRBV14; size: .; J: TRBJ2-3; DNA: TGTGCCAGCAGCCAAGCGGGCTGGGCGCAGTATTTT; CDR3: CASSQAGWAQYF
D: TRBD1; V: TRBV6-5; size: many; J: TRBJ1-4; DNA: TGTGCCAGCAGCACACTAACCCGAGGACAGGGCACTAATGAAAAACTGTTTTTT; CDR3: CASSTLTRGQGTNEKLFF
D: .; V: TRBV6-6; size: .; J: TRBJ2-5; DNA: TGTGCCAGCAGTTACTCGATAAATGGAGAGACCCAGTACTTC; CDR3: CASSYSINGETQYF
D: .; V: TRBV24-1; size: many; J: TRBJ2-1; DNA: TGTGCCACAGGGACAACGCAGTTCTTC; CDR3: CATGTTQFF
D: TRBD2; V: TRBV3-1; size: .; J: TRBJ2-7; DNA: TGTGCCAGCAGCCCCGGGACTAGCGGGAGAGGGTACGAGCAGTACTTC; CDR3: CASSPGTSGRGYEQYF
D: .; V: TRBV5-6; size: .; J: TRBJ2-2; DNA: TGTGCCAGCAGCTTCCAGGGCGGGACCGGGGAGCTGTTTTTT; CDR3: CASSFQGGTGELFF
D: .; V: TRBV12-3/TRBV12-4; size: .; J: TRBJ1-1; DNA: TGTGCCAGCACCTGGGCAAGGAACACTGAAGCTTTCTTT; CDR3: CASTWARNTEAFF
D: .; V: TRBV2; size: .; J: TRBJ2-2; DNA: TGTGCCAGCAGTTCCGATCGGTACACCGGGGAGCTGTTTTTT; CDR3: CASSSDRYTGELFF
D: TRBD2; V: TRBV5-1; size: .; J: TRBJ2-3; DNA: TGCGCCAGCAGCCGGGGGACTAGCAACCCAGATACGCAGTATTTT; CDR3: CASSRGTSNPDTQYF